This TCR beta chain was captured in a study of blood T cell repertoires in COVID-19. Study as a whole: The samples span acute and convalescent COVID-19 from the United States, Italy and Spain.

From germline, CDR1 is MNHEY and CDR2 SVGAGI. With 8 bases clipped from V and 3 bases from J, the junction kept 2 bases outside the gene matches. The CDR3 totals 13 residues. TCRdb's copy holds only in-frame clones and misses some; the assay was immunoSEQ multiplex PCR. The repertoire holds 250,000 to 350,000 clones, with approximately 90% as singletons. Enrollees, roughly 18 to 95 years old, lived in 24 US areas. Clinical history as reported by participants underpinned cohort assignment. Donors in Cohort 3 who had recovered were those with two negative PCRs, healthcare professional clearance, or resolution of their symptoms.

The receptor comes from a woman under 30 who had recovered from COVID-19. Sequencing was done on a sample of PBMCs or T cells enriched from blood (not recorded which). The rearrangement uses TRBV6-5 and TRBJ1-2; 11 bases fit TRBD1. CDR3 amino acids: CASWTGGDYGYTF. The CDR3 nucleotides are TGTGCCAGCTGGACAGGGGGCGACTATGGCTACACCTTC.